This TCR beta chain originates from a study of T cell responses to AZD1222 COVID-19 vaccine. Study observations and caveats: White British people made up most donors, females outnumbered males, and clonal diversity was possibly underestimated. Distributed over spike, vaccine-associated CD4 TCRs predominated at 160-218 and 743-854. Nearly half of the spike-specific TCRs reportedly recognize variant regions that carry no mutations.

The method was immunoSEQ multiplex PCR; TCRdb's version includes in-frame clones alone and lacks a portion of them. This table holds about 110,000 clones, less than 95% found once. Germline values: CDR1 LGHDT, CDR2 YNNKEL (reference sequence). This CDR3 spans 14 amino acids. V was trimmed by 3 bases and J by 9 bases, leaving 12 bases between them. This clone showed up just a few times. The antigen is unknown. The gene calls are TRBV3-1 (or the pseudogene TRBV3-2) and TRBJ1-6; D is perhaps TRBD1 (5 bases). This sequence was found in an adult in good health. Sample: peripheral blood, taken on day 0 of AZD1222 vaccination. The CDR3 nucleotides read TGTGCCAGCAGCCAGTCGGGGGTGGGTTCACCCCTCCACTTT. Its translation is CASSQSGVGSPLHF.